Listed below are T cell receptor beta chains from one sample, sequenced in a study of CD8 T cells in ankylosing spondylitis. A single record per CDR3 protein comes from TCRdb applying MiXCR to the 5' RACE reads. The table lists roughly 280,000 distinct CDR3 sequences, around 20% of them singletons. The sample was blood, either unsorted or a sorted T cell fraction (not recorded which). The receptor set was obtained from a male donor with ankylosing spondylitis or in good health (not recorded which). Both conserved end residues are part of each CDR3. Each record gives: V gene, D gene, clone size, J gene, CDR3 protein, CDR3 DNA. The D gene is left open where the match is weak. Not all rows give a size; the values are once, few, many and, for expanded clones, a class.

TRBV2	TRBD1	many	TRBJ1-1	CASSVQGAGNTEAFF	TGTGCCAGCAGTGTTCAGGGGGCCGGGAACACTGAAGCTTTCTTT
TRBV5-4	.	few	TRBJ2-3	CASSLIPGGNTDTQYF	TGTGCCAGCAGCTTGATCCCAGGTGGGAACACAGATACGCAGTATTTT
TRBV25-1	.	.	TRBJ2-4	CASSDPRVAKNIQYF	TGTGCCAGCAGTGATCCGCGGGTAGCCAAAAACATTCAGTACTTC
TRBV12-3/TRBV12-4	TRBD2	few	TRBJ2-5	CASSLAKTSGGLFQETQYF	TGTGCCAGCAGTTTAGCGAAGACTAGCGGGGGACTATTCCAAGAGACCCAGTACTTC
TRBV6-1	TRBD2	few	TRBJ2-5	CASRRSVAGYQETQYF	TGTGCCAGCAGGCGGTCGGTAGCGGGATACCAAGAGACCCAGTACTTC
TRBV12-3/TRBV12-4	.	few	TRBJ1-1	CASFPGSPWGPNTEAFF	TGTGCCAGCTTCCCGGGGAGTCCTTGGGGCCCGAACACTGAAGCTTTCTTT
TRBV6-1	.	.	TRBJ1-4	CASTRREGEKLFF	TGTGCCAGCACCAGGAGGGAGGGAGAAAAACTGTTTTTT
TRBV5-4	.	few	TRBJ2-1	CASSTRTNNEQFF	TGTGCCAGCAGCACCCGGACGAACAATGAGCAGTTCTTC
TRBV2	TRBD2	once	TRBJ2-1	CASLGLWYEQFF	TGTGCCAGCTTGGGACTATGGTATGAGCAGTTCTTC
TRBV6-1	.	.	TRBJ1-5	CASSDQGRNQPQHF	TGTGCCAGCAGTGACCAGGGCAGGAATCAGCCCCAGCATTTT
TRBV19	TRBD2	.	TRBJ2-1	CASSIPGLAGVDEQFF	TGTGCCAGTAGTATTCCCGGACTAGCGGGAGTCGATGAGCAGTTCTTC
TRBV6-1	TRBD1	many	TRBJ1-2	CASSPAETGRHGYTF	TGTGCCAGCAGTCCCGCCGAGACAGGGCGCCATGGCTACACCTTC
TRBV12-3/TRBV12-4	.	few	TRBJ2-2	CASSLRTTGELFF	TGTGCCAGCAGTCTCCGGACGACCGGGGAGCTGTTTTTT
TRBV20-1	TRBD1	.	TRBJ1-2	CSATDRGEGYTF	TGCAGTGCGACCGACAGGGGTGAAGGCTACACCTTC
TRBV20-1	TRBD1	.	TRBJ1-2	CSADGAQGGANYGYTF	TGCAGTGCTGATGGGGCACAGGGGGGAGCCAACTATGGCTACACCTTC
TRBV12-3/TRBV12-4	.	many	TRBJ1-6	CASGWDRRDSPLHF	TGTGCCAGCGGGTGGGACCGTAGAGATTCACCCCTCCACTTT
TRBV20-1	.	.	TRBJ1-4	CSANPGPATNEKLFF	TGCAGTGCCAACCCTGGACCTGCAACTAATGAAAAACTGTTTTTT
TRBV4-1	.	.	TRBJ2-2	CASSREPLGALTGELFF	TGCGCCAGCAGCCGCGAACCGCTGGGAGCGCTCACCGGGGAGCTGTTTTTT
TRBV18	TRBD2	.	TRBJ2-1	CASSPLSGGSSYNEQFF	TGTGCCAGCTCACCACTTAGCGGGGGGTCGTCCTACAATGAGCAGTTCTTC
TRBV18	.	.	TRBJ1-6	CASSSQGPNSPLHF	TGTGCCAGCTCGTCACAGGGACCCAATTCACCCCTCCACTTT
TRBV4-2	.	.	TRBJ2-6	CASSQAGLSGANVLTF	TGTGCCAGCAGCCAAGCTGGACTGTCTGGGGCCAACGTCCTGACTTTC
TRBV20-1	TRBD1	.	TRBJ2-3	CSATPGQGKRRGTDTQYF	TGCAGTGCTACACCGGGACAGGGCAAGCGGAGGGGTACAGATACGCAGTATTTT
TRBV28	TRBD1	few	TRBJ2-3	CASSLSRRGTDTQYF	TGTGCCAGCAGTTTATCCCGCAGGGGGACAGATACGCAGTATTTT
TRBV6-1	TRBD2	few	TRBJ2-3	CASLRGVSITDTQYF	TGTGCCAGCTTACGGGGGGTTTCCATCACAGATACGCAGTATTTT
TRBV28	.	few	TRBJ1-3	CASSLPFGTSGNTIYF	TGTGCCAGCAGTTTACCGTTCGGTACCTCTGGAAACACCATATATTTT
TRBV28	.	.	TRBJ2-6	CASGKRSSGANVLTF	TGTGCCAGCGGGAAACGGAGCTCTGGGGCCAACGTCCTGACTTTC
TRBV5-1	.	.	TRBJ2-5	CASSLSLGETQYF	TGCGCCAGCAGCTTGAGCCTGGGGGAGACCCAGTACTTC
TRBV5-6	.	many	TRBJ1-2	CASSPMGPLYGYTF	TGTGCCAGCAGTCCGATGGGGCCCCTCTATGGCTACACCTTC
TRBV12-5	TRBD1	.	TRBJ1-2	CASGLDWTGGVIYGYTF	TGTGCTAGTGGTTTGGACTGGACAGGGGGCGTTATTTATGGCTACACCTTC
TRBV20-1	TRBD2	many	TRBJ2-3	CSVAGGTDTQYF	TGCAGTGTAGCGGGGGGCACAGATACGCAGTATTTT
TRBV27	.	.	TRBJ1-4	CASSTLGGKHNEKLFF	TGTGCCAGCAGTACCCTAGGGGGGAAACACAATGAAAAACTGTTTTTT